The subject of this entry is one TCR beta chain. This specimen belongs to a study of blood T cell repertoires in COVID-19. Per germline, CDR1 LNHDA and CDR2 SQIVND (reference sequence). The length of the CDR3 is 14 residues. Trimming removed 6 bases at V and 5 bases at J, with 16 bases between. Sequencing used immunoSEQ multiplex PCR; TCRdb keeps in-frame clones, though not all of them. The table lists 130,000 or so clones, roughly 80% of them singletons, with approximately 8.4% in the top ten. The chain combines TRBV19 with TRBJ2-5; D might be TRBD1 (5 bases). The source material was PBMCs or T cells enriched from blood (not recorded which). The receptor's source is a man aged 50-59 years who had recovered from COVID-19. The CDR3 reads CASRLTQGTETQYF. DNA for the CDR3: TGTGCCAGTAGGCTCACTCAGGGCACGGAGACCCAGTACTTC.